What follows are 20 T cell receptor beta chains derived from one specimen sequenced in a study of multiple sclerosis patients with progressive multifocal leukoencephalopathy. Repertoires were generated with immunoSEQ multiplex PCR, while TCRdb's copy carries only in-frame clones and drops some. The sample contains approximately 29,000 clones, more than 80% of which appear only once. Time point described: time of PML onset. Specimen: PBMCs, collected from a patient treated with natalizumab. These receptors were obtained from a woman between 25 and 40 years old with progressive multifocal leukoencephalopathy.

The rearrangement uses TRBV9 and TRBJ2-7, with 8 bases aligning to TRBD1. CDR3 size: 15 residues. V shed 4 bases and J 1 base; nucleotides not matched to a gene: 7. From germline, CDR1 is SGDLS and CDR2 YYNGEE. The CDR3 DNA reads TGTGCCAGCAGCCCTCGGACAGGGACATCCTACGAGCAGTACTTC. Translated: CASSPRTGTSYEQYF.

This clone has just one count. The chain is built from TRBV19 and TRBJ2-7; no definite D call. The CDR3 spans 15 residues. V dropped 3 bases and J dropped 1 base, with 13 bases sitting between them. Germline V gene sequence: CDR1 LNHDA, CDR2 SQIVND (reference sequence). The CDR3 bases are TGTGCCAGTAGTATCGCGGACGCTGGATCCTACGAGCAGTACTTC. It codes for CASSIADAGSYEQYF.

The chain couples TRBV5-1 to TRBJ1-1, with a weak D call TRBD1 (5 bases). The germline CDR1 and CDR2 sequences are SGHRS and YFSETQ. The CDR3 has 13 residues. The germline V and J ends were trimmed by 4 bases and 1 base, with 8 bases remaining between them. The CDR3 is CASSLQGNTEAFF. The CDR3 region has the DNA TGCGCCAGCAGCCTGCAGGGGAACACTGAAGCTTTCTTT.

The chain carries TRBV25-1 and TRBJ1-5; D remains ambiguous. Germline assignment: CDR1 MGHDK and CDR2 SYGVNS. This CDR3 region has 13 residues. With 6 bases removed from V and 7 bases from J, the gap between germline ends came to 13 bases. CDR3 in DNA: TGTGCCAGCAGCCAAGGAATGGACCAGCCCCAGCATTTT. Protein product: CASSQGMDQPQHF.

This clone appeared a single time. The chain joins TRBV5-4 to TRBJ2-2; D is undetermined. This CDR3 is 13 amino acids long. The V and J ends lost 0 bases and 7 bases respectively, with 7 bases between them. Germline CDR1 is SGHNT and CDR2 is YYREEE (reference sequence). The CDR3 DNA reads TGTGCCAGCAGCTTGGCGGGTCTCGGGGAGCTGTTTTTT. Protein sequence: CASSLAGLGELFF.

The chain carries TRBV2 and TRBJ2-7; 7 bases are shared with TRBD1. This CDR3 is 14 amino acids long. Germline values: CDR1 SNHLY, CDR2 FYNNEI. The V gene end was trimmed by 2 bases and the J gene end by 6 bases; junction bases not matched to a gene: 7. CDR3 bases: TGTGCCAGCAGTGAACGTACAGGGGCGGGCGAGCAGTACTTC. As protein: CASSERTGAGEQYF.

This clone was counted once. This chain joins TRBV2 and TRBJ2-7, with TRBD1 matching 7 bases. Losses at the gene ends were 3 bases for V and 3 bases for J; bases not matched to a gene: 2. CDR3 length: 13 residues. Germline-derived CDR1 and CDR2 are SNHLY and FYNNEI. The DNA of the CDR3 is TGTGCCAGCAGTGAGAGGGACAGCTACGAGCAGTACTTC. This gives the protein CASSERDSYEQYF.

The rearrangement links TRBV12-5 to TRBJ2-3; D is uncertain. Trimming shortened V by 3 bases and J by 2 bases, and 9 bases separated the two germline ends. The CDR3 is 14 residues long. Per germline, CDR1 LGHNT and CDR2 FRNRAP. CDR3 DNA sequence: TGTGCTAGTGGTTTCGGCGGCCCCACAGATACGCAGTATTTT. Protein: CASGFGGPTDTQYF. Variable domain in full (rest from reference TRBV12-5 and TRBJ2-3): DARVTQTPRHKVTEMGQEVTMRCQPILGHNTVFWYRQTMMQGLELLAYFRNRAPLDDSGMPKDRFSAEMPDATLATLKIQPSEPRDSAVYFCASGFGGPTDTQYFGPGTRLTVL.

This chain connects TRBV4-3 to TRBJ1-3; D gene unclear. Trimming stripped 0 bases from V and 0 bases from J, with 12 bases between. The CDR3 extends over 17 amino acids. The V gene's germline CDR1 is LGHNA and CDR2 YSLEER. The CDR3, as DNA: TGCGCCAGCAGCCAAGATCAGGACTCGAGCTCTGGAAACACCATATATTTT. This gives the protein CASSQDQDSSSGNTIYF.

The V gene is TRBV28, the J gene TRBJ1-5; D unclear. Germline CDR1 MDHEN, CDR2 SYDVKM. Between the trimmed V and J ends, which lost 2 bases and 6 bases, there was a span of 11 bases. The CDR3 is 14 amino acids. For the CDR3, the DNA is TGTGCCAGCAGTTTACACCAAATACTTCAGCCCCAGCATTTT. Translating it yields CASSLHQILQPQHF.

The V and J genes are TRBV5-1 and TRBJ2-7, with 7 bases identical to TRBD1. Germline V gene data show CDR1 as SGHRS and CDR2 as YFSETQ. This CDR3 is built from 14 residues. V shed 3 bases and J 7 bases; nucleotides not matched to a gene: 10. This chain's CDR3 is CASSYGQALGEQYF. CDR3 sequence (DNA): TGCGCCAGCAGCTATGGACAGGCGTTGGGGGAGCAGTACTTC.

This clone was counted once. The V call is TRBV21-1, the J call TRBJ1-2. TRBV21-1 is annotated as a pseudogene. The CDR3 has 14 residues. Here the CDR3 reads CASSKGIPRYGYTF. For the CDR3, the DNA is TGTGCCAGCAGCAAAGGGATCCCGAGGTATGGCTACACCTTC.

This clone was recorded only once. V gene TRBV7-8 combines with J gene TRBJ2-1; 8 nucleotides match TRBD2. The CDR3 sequence is 17 residues long. Losses at the gene ends were 1 base for V and 7 bases for J; bases not matched to a gene: 12. The V gene's germline CDR1 is SGHVS and CDR2 FQNEAQ. Written as DNA, the CDR3 is TGTGCCAGCAGCTTAGATTTGGCGGGGGGTCGGCGGAATGAGCAGTTCTTC. This sequence encodes CASSLDLAGGRRNEQFF.

The chain recombines TRBV10-2 with TRBJ2-5, with D perhaps assigned TRBD1 or TRBD2 (5 bases each). V dropped 6 bases and J dropped 7 bases, with 15 bases sitting between them. This CDR3 has 13 residues. Germline CDR1 and CDR2: WSHSY and SAAADI. This chain's CDR3 is CASSLGPRGTQYF. Here the CDR3 DNA reads TGCGCCAGCAGCCTCGGACCGAGGGGGACCCAGTACTTC.

This sequence joins TRBV29-1 and TRBJ1-2; 9 bases map to TRBD1. The CDR3 is made up of 13 amino acids. V was clipped by 7 bases and J by 5 bases; unmatched bases: 8. Germline V gives CDR1 SQVTM, CDR2 ANQGSEA. The CDR3 DNA reads TGCAGCGCTTACGGGACAGGGAGTTATGGCTACACCTTC. As protein: CSAYGTGSYGYTF. Using reference TRBV29-1 and TRBJ1-2 for the parts outside the CDR3, the full variable domain is SAVISQKPSRDICQRGTSLTIQCQVDSQVTMMFWYRQQPGQSLTLIATANQGSEATYESGFVIDKFPISRPNLTFSTLTVSNMSPEDSSIYLCSAYGTGSYGYTFGSGTRLTVV.

The chain links TRBV5-4 to TRBJ1-1, with D possibly TRBD1 on 5 matching bases. V was pared by 7 bases and J by 3 bases, with 19 bases between. The V gene's germline CDR1 is SGHNT and CDR2 YYREEE (reference sequence). CDR3 length: 15 amino acids. For the CDR3, the DNA is TGTGCCAGCGGCATGGTGGGGACGGCCGACACTGAAGCTTTCTTT. Amino acids: CASGMVGTADTEAFF.

This chain links TRBV7-6 with TRBJ2-3; TRBD2 matches at 8 bases. This CDR3 contains 15 residues. Germline V lookup: CDR1 SGHVS, CDR2 FNYEAQ. With V trimmed by 6 bases and J by 2 bases, 7 bases remained unmatched. The CDR3 region is CASRKAGAYTDTQYF. The CDR3 DNA reads as TGTGCCAGCAGAAAAGCGGGAGCCTACACAGATACGCAGTATTTT.

V gene TRBV15 combines with J gene TRBJ1-5, with no clear D. V lost 1 base and J lost 5, with 15 bases in between. Germline loops: CDR1 LNHNV, CDR2 YYDKDF (reference sequence). This CDR3 contains 16 residues. This chain's CDR3 is CATSRGPGGRHQPQHF. For the CDR3, the DNA is TGTGCCACCAGCAGAGGTCCAGGAGGCCGTCATCAGCCCCAGCATTTT.

The rearrangement links TRBV5-6 to TRBJ2-1; 8 bases map to TRBD2. V shed 4 bases and J 6 bases; nucleotides not matched to a gene: 3. Germline loops: CDR1 SGHDT, CDR2 YYEEEE. This CDR3 spans 13 amino acids. The CDR3 region is CASSTTSGNEQFF. The CDR3 coding sequence is TGTGCCAGCAGCACCACTAGCGGCAATGAGCAGTTCTTC.

The genes are TRBV9 and TRBJ2-7; 8 bases map to TRBD1. The CDR3 has 17 residues. The V gene end was trimmed by 0 bases and the J gene end by 5 bases; junction bases not matched to a gene: 13. Germline V gene data show CDR1 as SGDLS and CDR2 as YYNGEE. The CDR3 region is CASSVGWTGFSTDEQYF. CDR3 bases: TGTGCCAGCAGCGTAGGCTGGACAGGGTTCAGTACCGACGAGCAGTACTTC.